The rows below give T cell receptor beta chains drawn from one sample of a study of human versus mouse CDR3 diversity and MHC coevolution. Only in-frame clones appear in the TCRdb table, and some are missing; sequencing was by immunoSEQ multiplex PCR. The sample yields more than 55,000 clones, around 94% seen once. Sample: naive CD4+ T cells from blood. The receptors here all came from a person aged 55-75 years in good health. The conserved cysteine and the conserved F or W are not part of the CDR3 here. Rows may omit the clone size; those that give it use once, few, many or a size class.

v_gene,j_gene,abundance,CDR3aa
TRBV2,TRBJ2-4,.,ASSSQGDKNIQY
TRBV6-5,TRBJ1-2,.,ASTDGGRGMYGYT
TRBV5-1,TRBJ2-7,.,ASSIGDEQY
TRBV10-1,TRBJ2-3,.,ASSEGVAGVGTDTQY
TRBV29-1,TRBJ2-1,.,SGRRDSQDRGEQF
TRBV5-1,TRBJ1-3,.,ASSMTPGGLGNTIY
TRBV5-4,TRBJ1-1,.,ASSLRSQGGTEAF
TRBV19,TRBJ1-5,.,ASRGANQPQH
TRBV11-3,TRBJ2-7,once,ASSSESGTAEQY
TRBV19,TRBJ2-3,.,ASSIGGPASGTQY
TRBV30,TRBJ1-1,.,AWSVNGVPDAF